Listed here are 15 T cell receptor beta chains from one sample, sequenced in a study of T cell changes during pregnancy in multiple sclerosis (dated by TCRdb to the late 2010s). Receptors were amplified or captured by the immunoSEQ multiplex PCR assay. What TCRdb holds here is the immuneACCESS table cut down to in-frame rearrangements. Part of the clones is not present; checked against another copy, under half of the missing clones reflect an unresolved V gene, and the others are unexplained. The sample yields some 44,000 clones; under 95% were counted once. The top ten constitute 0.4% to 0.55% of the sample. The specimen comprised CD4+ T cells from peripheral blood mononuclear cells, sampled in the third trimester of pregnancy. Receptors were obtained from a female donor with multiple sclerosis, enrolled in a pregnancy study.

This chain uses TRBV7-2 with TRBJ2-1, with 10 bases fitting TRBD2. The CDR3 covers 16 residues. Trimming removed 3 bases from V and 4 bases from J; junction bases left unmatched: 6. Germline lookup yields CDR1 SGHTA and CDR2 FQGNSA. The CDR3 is CASSLISGRPYNEQFF. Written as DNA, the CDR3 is TGTGCCAGCAGCTTGATTAGCGGGAGGCCTTACAATGAGCAGTTCTTC.

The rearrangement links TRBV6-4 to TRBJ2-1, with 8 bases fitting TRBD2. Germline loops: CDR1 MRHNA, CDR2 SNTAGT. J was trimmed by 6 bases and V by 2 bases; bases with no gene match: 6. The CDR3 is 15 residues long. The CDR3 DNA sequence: TGTGCCAGCAGTGACGTAGCGGGAACGAGCAATGAGCAGTTCTTC. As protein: CASSDVAGTSNEQFF.

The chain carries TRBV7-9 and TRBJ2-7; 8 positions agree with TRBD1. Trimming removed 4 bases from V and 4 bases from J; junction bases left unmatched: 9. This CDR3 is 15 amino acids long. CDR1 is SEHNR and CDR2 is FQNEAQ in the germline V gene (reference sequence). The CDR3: CASSYRTGNFYEQYF. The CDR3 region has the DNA TGTGCCAGCAGCTACCGGACAGGGAACTTTTACGAGCAGTACTTC.

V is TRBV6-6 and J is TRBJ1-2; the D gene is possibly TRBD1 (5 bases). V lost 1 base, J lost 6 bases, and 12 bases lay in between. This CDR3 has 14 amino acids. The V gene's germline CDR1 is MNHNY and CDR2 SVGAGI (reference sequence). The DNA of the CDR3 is TGTGCCAGCAGTTACTTATCGACAGAGAATGGCTACACCTTC. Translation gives CASSYLSTENGYTF.

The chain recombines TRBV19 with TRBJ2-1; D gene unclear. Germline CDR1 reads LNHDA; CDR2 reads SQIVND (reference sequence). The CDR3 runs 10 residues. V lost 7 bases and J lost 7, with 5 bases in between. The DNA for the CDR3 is TGTGCCAGTACCCGGAATGAGCAGTTCTTC. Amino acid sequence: CASTRNEQFF.

The CDR3 nucleotides are TGTGCCAGCAGGGGGCGCGGGGAAAATGAAAAACTGTTTTTT. It codes for CASRGRGENEKLFF. The chain is built from TRBV27 and TRBJ1-4; tentatively, D is TRBD1 (5 bases). V gave up 6 bases and J gave up 5 bases, with 13 bases separating them. Germline CDR1 and CDR2: MNHEY and SMNVEV (reference sequence). The CDR3 totals 14 residues.

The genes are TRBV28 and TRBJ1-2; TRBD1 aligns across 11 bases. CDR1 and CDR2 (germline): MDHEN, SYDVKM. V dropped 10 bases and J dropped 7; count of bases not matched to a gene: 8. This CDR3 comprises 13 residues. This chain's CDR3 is CATTGQGASGYTF. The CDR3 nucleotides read TGTGCCACTACCGGACAGGGGGCGTCTGGCTACACCTTC.

The CDR3 sequence: CASSLSRTGGTYEQYF. The DNA of the CDR3 is TGTGCCAGCAGTTTATCAAGGACAGGGGGCACCTACGAGCAGTACTTC. The gene calls are TRBV28 and TRBJ2-7; 11 positions agree with TRBD1. The CDR3 extends over 16 amino acids. V was clipped by 1 base and J by 2 bases; unmatched bases: 4. Germline V gene data show CDR1 as MDHEN and CDR2 as SYDVKM.

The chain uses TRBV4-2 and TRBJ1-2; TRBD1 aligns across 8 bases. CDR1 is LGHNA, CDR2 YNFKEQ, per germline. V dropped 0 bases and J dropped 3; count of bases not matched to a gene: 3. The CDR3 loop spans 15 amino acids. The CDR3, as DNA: TGTGCCAGCAGCCAAGACAGGGGGCGAGACTATGGCTACACCTTC. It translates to CASSQDRGRDYGYTF.

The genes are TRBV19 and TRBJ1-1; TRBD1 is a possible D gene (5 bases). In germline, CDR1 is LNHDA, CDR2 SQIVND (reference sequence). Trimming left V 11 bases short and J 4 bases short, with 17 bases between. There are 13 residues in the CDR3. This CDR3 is CASNGGGFTEAFF. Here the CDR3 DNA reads TGTGCCTCGAACGGGGGGGGATTCACTGAAGCTTTCTTT.

CDR3 sequence reads: CATRGRSATGELFF. The CDR3, as DNA: TGTGCCACGAGGGGGAGATCCGCCACCGGGGAGCTGTTTTTT. The genes are TRBV19 and TRBJ2-2; tentative D call: TRBD1 (6 bases). The CDR3 totals 14 residues. V was trimmed by 10 bases and J by 4 bases, leaving 16 bases between them. Germline lookup yields CDR1 LNHDA and CDR2 SQIVND (reference sequence). Full variable domain (missing parts from reference TRBV19 and TRBJ2-2): DGGITQSPKYLFRKEGQNVTLSCEQNLNHDAMYWYRQDPGQGLRLIYYSQIVNDFQKGDIAEGYSVSREKKESFPLTVTSAQKNPTAFYLCATRGRSATGELFFGEGSRLTVL.

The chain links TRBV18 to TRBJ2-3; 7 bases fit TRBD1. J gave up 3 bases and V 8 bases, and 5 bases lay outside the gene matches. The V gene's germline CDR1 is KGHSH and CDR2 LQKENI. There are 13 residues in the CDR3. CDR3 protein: CASLETGTDTQYF. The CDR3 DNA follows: TGTGCCAGCCTCGAGACAGGGACAGATACGCAGTATTTT.

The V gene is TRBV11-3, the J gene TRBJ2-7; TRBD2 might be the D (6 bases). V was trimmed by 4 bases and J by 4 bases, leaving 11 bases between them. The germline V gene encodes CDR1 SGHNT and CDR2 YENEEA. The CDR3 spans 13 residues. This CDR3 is CASSYGSGYEQYF. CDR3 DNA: TGTGCCAGCAGCTACGGGAGCGGATACGAGCAGTACTTC.

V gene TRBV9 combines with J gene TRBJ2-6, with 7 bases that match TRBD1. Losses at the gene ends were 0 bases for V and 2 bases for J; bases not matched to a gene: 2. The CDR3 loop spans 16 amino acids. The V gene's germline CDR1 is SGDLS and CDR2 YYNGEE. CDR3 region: CASSVGQGAGANVLTF. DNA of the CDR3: TGTGCCAGCAGCGTAGGACAGGGTGCTGGGGCCAACGTCCTGACTTTC.

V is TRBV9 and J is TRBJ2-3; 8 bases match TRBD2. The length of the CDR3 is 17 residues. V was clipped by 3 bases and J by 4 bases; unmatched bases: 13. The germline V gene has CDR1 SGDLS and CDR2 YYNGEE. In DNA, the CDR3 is TGTGCCAGCAGCGCCACCGGACTAGCAAGGGTCGCAGATACGCAGTATTTT. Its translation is CASSATGLARVADTQYF.